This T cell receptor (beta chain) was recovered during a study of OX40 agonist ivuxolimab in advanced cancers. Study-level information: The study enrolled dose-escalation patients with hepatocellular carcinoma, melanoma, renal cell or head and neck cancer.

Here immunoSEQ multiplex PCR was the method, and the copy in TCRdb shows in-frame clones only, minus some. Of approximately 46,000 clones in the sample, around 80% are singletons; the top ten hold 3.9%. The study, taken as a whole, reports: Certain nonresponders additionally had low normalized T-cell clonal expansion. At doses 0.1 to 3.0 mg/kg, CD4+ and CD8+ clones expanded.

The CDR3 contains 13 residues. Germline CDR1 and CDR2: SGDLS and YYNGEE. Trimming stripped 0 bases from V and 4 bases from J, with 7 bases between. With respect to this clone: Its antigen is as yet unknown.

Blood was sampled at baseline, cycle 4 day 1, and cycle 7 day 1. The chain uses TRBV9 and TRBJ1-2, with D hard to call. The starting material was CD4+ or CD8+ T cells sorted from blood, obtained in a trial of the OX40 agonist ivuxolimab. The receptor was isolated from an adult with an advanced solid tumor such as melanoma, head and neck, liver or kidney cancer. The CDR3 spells CASSVGETYGYTF. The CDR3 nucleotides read TGTGCCAGCAGCGTAGGGGAGACCTATGGCTACACCTTC.